This TCR beta chain was sequenced in a study of a mutant IDH1 vaccine in newly diagnosed glioma. Study at large: Patients arrived already treated with radiotherapy, temozolomide, or both, most having had both. Study findings and constraints: Changes to the top peripheral T cell clonotypes appeared unrelated to pseudoprogression.

This sample's time point: week 47, end of study. Topical imiquimod was applied with each vaccine dose, which held 300 ug of mutant IDH1 20-mer peptide. Scheduled for weeks 1, 3, 5, 7, 11, 15, 19 and 23, eight vaccinations were given to patients. Newly diagnosed WHO grade 3 or 4 IDH1-mutant, ATRX-lost astrocytomas were identified in the donors. The CDR3 covers 14 residues. Trimming left V 6 bases short and J 2 bases short, with 13 bases between. CDR1 and CDR2 (germline): LGHNT, FRNRAP. Method: immunoSEQ multiplex PCR; TCRdb's copy keeps in-frame clones and lacks some. The sample holds fewer than 85,000 clones; approximately 80% are singletons and the top ten take more than 4.5%. A word on this clone: Its antigen remains unidentified.

The chain carries TRBV12-5 and TRBJ1-2; no firm D call. The sample in question was PBMCs, obtained from a glioma patient whose treatment included an IDH1 peptide vaccine. This TCR came from a man aged 35 to 55 with glioma. The CDR3 DNA reads as TGTGCTAGTGGCTACGACGGTCGAAACTATGGCTACACCTTC. It encodes CASGYDGRNYGYTF.